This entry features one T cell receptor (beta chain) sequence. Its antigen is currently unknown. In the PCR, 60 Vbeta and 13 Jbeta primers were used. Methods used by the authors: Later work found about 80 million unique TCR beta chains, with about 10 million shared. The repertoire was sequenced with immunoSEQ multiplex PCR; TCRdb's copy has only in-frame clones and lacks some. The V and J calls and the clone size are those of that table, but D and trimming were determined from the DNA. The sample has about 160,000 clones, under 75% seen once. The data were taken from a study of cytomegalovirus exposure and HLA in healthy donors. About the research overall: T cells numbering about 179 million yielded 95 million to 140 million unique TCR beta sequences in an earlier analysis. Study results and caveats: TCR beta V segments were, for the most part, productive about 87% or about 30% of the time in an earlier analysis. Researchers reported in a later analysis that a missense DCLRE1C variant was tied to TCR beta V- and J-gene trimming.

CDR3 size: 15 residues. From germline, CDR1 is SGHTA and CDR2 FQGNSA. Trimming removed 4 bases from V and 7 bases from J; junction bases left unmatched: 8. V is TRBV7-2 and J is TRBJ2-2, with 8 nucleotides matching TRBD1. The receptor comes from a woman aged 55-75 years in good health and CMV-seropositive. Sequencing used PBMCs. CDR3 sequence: CASSSHLTGGGELFF. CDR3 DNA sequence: TGTGCCAGCAGCTCCCATCTTACAGGGGGCGGGGAGCTGTTTTTT. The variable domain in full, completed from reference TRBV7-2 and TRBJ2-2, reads GAGVSQSPSNKVTEKGKDVELRCDPISGHTALYWYRQSLGQGLEFLIYFQGNSAPDKSGLPSDRFSAERTGGSVSTLTIQRTQQEDSAVYLCASSSHLTGGGELFFGEGSRLTVL.